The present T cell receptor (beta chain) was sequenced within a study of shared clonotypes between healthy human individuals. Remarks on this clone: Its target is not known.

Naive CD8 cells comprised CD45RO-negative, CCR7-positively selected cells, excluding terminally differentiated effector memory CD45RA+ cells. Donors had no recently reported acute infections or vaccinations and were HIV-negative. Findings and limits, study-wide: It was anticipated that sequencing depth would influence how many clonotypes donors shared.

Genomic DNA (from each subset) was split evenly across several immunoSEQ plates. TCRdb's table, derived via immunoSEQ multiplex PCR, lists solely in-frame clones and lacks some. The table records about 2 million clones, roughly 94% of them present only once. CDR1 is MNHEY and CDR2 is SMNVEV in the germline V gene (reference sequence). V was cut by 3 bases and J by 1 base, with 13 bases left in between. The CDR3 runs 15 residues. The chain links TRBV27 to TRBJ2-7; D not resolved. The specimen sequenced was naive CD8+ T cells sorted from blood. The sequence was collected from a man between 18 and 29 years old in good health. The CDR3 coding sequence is TGTGCCAGCAGTTTGACCTACCGCCCGTCCTACGAGCAGTACTTC. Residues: CASSLTYRPSYEQYF.